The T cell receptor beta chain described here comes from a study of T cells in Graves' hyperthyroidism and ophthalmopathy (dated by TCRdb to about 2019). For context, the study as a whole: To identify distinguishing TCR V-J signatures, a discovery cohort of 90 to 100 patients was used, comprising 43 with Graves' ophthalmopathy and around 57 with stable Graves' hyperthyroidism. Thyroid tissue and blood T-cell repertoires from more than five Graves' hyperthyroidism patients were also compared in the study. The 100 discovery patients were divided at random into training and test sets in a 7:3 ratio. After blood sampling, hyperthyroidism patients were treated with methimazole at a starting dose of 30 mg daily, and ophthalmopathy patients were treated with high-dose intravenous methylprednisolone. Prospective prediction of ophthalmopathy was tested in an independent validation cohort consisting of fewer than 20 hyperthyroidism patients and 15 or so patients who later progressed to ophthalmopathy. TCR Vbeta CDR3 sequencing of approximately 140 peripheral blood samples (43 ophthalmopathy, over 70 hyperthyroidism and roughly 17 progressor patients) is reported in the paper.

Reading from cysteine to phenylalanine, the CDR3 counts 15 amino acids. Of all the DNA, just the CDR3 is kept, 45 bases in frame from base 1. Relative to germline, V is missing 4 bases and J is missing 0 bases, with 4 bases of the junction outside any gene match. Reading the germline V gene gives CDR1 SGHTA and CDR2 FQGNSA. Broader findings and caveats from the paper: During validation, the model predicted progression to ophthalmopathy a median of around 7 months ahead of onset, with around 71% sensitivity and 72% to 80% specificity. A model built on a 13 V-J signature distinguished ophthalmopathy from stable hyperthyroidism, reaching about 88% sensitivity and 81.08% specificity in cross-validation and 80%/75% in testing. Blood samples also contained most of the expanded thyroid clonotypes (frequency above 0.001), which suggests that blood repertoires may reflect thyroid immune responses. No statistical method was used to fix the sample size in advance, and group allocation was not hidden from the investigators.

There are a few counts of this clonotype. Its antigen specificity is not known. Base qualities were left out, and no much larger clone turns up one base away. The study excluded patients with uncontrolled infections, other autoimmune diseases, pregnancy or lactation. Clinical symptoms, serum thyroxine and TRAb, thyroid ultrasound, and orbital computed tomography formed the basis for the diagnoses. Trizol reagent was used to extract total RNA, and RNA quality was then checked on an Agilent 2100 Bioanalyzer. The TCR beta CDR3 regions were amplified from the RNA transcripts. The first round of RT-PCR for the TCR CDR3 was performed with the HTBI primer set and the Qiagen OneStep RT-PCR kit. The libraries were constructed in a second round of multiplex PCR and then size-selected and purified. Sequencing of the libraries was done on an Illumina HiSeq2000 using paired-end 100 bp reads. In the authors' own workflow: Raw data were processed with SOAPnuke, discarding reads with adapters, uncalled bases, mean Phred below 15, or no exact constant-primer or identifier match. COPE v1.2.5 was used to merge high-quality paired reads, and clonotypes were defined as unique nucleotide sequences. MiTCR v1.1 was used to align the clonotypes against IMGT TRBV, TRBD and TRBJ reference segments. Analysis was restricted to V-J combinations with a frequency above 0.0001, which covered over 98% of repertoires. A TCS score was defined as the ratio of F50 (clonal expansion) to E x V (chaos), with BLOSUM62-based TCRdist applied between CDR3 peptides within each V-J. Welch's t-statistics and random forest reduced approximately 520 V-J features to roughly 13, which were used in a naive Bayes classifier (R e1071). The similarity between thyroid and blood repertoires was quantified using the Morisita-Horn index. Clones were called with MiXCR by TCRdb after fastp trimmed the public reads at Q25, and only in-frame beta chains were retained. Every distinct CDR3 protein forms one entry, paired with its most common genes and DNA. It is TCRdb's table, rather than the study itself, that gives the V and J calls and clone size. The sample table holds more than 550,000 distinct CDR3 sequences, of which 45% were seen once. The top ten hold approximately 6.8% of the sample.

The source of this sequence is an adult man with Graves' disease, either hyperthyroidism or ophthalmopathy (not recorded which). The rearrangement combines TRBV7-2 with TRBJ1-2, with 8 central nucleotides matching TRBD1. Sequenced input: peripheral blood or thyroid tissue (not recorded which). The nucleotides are TGTGCCAGCAGCTATAGACAGGGGTCTAACTATGGCTACACCTTC. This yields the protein CASSYRQGSNYGYTF. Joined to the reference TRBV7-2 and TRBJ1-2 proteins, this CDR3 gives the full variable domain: GAGVSQSPSNKVTEKGKDVELRCDPISGHTALYWYRQSLGQGLEFLIYFQGNSAPDKSGLPSDRFSAERTGGSVSTLTIQRTQQEDSAVYLCASSYRQGSNYGYTFGSGTRLTVV.